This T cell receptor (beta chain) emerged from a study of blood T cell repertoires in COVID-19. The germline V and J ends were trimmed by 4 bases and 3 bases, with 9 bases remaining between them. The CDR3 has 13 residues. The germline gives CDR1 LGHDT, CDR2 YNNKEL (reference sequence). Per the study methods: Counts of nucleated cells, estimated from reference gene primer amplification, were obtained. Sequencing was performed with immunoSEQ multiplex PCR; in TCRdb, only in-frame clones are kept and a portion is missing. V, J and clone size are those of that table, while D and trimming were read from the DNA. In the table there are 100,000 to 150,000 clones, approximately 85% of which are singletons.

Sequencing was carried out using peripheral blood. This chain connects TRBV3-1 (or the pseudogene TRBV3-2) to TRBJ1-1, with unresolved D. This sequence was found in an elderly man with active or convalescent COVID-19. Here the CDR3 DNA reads TGTGCCAGCAGCCTCCAGCGGGACACTGAAGCTTTCTTT. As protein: CASSLQRDTEAFF.